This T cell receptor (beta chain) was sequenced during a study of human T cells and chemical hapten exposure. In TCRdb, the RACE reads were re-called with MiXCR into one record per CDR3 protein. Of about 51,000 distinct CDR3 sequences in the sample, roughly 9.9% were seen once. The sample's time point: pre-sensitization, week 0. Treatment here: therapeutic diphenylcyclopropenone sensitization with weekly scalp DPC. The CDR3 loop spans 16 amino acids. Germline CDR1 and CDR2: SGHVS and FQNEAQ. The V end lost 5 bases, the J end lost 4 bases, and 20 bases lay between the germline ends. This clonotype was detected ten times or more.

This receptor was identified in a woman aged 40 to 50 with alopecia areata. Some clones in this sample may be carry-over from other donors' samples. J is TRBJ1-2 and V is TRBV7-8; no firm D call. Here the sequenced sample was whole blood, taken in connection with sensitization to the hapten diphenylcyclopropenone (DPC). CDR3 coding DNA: TGTGCCAGCAGCCGCAGAAGAGCACAGTCGATCTATGGCTACACCTTC. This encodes CASSRRRAQSIYGYTF.